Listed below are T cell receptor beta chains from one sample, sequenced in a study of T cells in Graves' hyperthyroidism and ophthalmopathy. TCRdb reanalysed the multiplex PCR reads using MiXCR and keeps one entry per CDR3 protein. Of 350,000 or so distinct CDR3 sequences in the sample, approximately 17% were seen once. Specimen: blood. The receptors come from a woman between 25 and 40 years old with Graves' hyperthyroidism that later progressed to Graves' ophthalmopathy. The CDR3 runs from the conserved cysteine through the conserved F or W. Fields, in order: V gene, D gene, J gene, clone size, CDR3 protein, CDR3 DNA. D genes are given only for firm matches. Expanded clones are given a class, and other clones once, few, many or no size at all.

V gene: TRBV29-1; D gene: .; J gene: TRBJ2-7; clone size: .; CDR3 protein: CSVVSLEGHEQYF; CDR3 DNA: TGCAGCGTCGTATCCCTTGAGGGGCACGAGCAGTACTTC
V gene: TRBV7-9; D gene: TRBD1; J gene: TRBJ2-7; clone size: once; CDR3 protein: CAGSLGDSYEQYF; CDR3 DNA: TGTGCCGGCAGCTTAGGGGACAGTTACGAGCAGTACTTC
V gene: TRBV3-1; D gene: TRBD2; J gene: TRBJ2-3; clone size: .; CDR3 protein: CASSGTSGGMEDTQYF; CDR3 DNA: TGTGCCAGCAGCGGGACTAGCGGGGGCATGGAAGATACGCAGTATTTT
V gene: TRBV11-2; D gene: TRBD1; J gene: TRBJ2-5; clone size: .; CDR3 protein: CASSLTGGLDQETQYF; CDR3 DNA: TGTGCCAGCAGCTTAACAGGGGGCCTAGACCAAGAGACCCAGTACTTC
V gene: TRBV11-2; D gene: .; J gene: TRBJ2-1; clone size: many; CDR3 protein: CASSQGLGGFEQFF; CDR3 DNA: TGTGCCAGCAGCCAAGGATTGGGGGGATTTGAGCAGTTCTTC
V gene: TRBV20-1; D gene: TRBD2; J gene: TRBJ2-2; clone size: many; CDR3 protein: CSARVTTLTSGRVAGELFF; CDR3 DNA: TGCAGTGCTAGAGTTACAACCCTGACTAGCGGGAGGGTAGCCGGGGAGCTGTTTTTT
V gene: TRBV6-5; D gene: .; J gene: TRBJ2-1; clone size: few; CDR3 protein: CASSSWDRYNEQFF; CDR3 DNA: TGTGCCAGCAGTTCCTGGGACCGTTACAATGAGCAGTTCTTC
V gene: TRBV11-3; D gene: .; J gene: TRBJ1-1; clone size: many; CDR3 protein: CASSSSVNTEAFF; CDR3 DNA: TGTGCCAGCAGCTCCTCAGTGAACACTGAAGCTTTCTTT
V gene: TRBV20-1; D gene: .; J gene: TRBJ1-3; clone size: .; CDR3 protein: CSARDMSSGNTIYF; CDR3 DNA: TGCAGTGCTAGGGACATGTCTTCTGGAAACACCATATATTTT
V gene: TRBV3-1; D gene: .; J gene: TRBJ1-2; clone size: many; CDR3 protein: CASSQGEGYTF; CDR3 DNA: TGTGCCAGCAGCCAGGGGGAGGGCTACACCTTC
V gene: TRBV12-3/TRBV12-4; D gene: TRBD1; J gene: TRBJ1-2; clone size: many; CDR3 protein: CASSLSADRVYGYTF; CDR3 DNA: TGTGCCAGCAGTTTGTCGGCCGACAGGGTGTATGGCTACACCTTC
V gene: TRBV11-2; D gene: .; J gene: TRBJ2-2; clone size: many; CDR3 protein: CASSSRRREIFPGTDTGELFF; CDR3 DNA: TGTGCCAGCAGCTCACGACGACGCGAAATATTTCCCGGGACCGACACCGGGGAGCTGTTTTTT
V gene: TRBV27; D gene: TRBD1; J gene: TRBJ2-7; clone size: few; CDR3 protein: CASRKIVDRGRLFNEQYF; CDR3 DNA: TGTGCCAGCAGAAAAATCGTAGACAGGGGGCGACTTTTCAACGAGCAGTACTTC
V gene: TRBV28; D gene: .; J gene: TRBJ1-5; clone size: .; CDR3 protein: CATSSHGELNQPQHF; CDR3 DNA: TGTGCCACCAGTTCTCACGGGGAGCTCAATCAGCCCCAGCATTTT
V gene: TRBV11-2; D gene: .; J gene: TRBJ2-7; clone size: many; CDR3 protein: CASSLDATNNYEQYF; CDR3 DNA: TGTGCCAGCAGCTTAGACGCGACTAACAACTACGAGCAGTACTTC
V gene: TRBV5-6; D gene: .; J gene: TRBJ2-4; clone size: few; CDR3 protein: CASSSDRNQNIQYF; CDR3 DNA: TGTGCCAGCAGCTCGGACAGAAACCAAAACATTCAGTACTTC
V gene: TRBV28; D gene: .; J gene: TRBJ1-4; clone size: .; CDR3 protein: CASSLDPRTNEKLFF; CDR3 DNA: TGTGCCAGCAGTTTGGATCCCCGGACGAATGAAAAACTGTTTTTT
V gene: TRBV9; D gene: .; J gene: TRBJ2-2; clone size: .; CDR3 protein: CASSVGPGIPNTGELFF; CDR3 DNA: TGTGCCAGCAGCGTAGGTCCAGGAATACCGAACACCGGGGAGCTGTTTTTT
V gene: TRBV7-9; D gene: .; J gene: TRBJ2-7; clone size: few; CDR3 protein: CASSKSRESYEQYF; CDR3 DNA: TGTGCCAGCAGCAAAAGCAGAGAATCCTACGAGCAGTACTTC
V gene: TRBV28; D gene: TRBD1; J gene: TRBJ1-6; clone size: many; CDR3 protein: CASSSQVPGQFSSYNSPLHF; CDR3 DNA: TGTGCCAGCAGTTCCCAAGTCCCGGGACAGTTCAGCTCCTATAATTCACCCCTCCACTTT
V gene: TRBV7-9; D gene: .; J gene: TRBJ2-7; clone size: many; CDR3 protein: CASTQVDEQYF; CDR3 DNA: TGTGCCAGCACCCAAGTCGACGAGCAGTACTTC
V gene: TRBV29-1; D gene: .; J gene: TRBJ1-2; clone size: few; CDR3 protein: CSVRLNYGYTF; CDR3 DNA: TGCAGCGTCCGGCTTAACTATGGCTACACCTTC
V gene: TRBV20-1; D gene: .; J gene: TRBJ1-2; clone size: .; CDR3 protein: CSAPPGPNSGYTF; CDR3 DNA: TGCAGTGCACCACCGGGACCCAACTCGGGCTACACCTTC
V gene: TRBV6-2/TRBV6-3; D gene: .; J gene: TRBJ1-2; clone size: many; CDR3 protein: CASSYGWGSGNAHGYTF; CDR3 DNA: TGTGCCAGCAGTTACGGTTGGGGATCAGGGAACGCTCATGGCTACACCTTC
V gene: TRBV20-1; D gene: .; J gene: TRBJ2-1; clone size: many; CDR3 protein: CSARDGHSPFNEQFF; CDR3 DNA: TGCAGTGCTAGAGATGGCCATTCCCCTTTCAATGAGCAGTTCTTC
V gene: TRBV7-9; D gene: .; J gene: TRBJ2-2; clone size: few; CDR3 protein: CASSPPWTAGELFF; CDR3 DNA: TGTGCCAGCAGCCCACCTTGGACGGCCGGGGAGCTGTTTTTT
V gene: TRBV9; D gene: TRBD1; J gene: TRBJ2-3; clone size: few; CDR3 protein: CASSVGQVGDTQYF; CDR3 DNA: TGTGCCAGCAGCGTCGGACAGGTGGGAGATACGCAGTATTTT
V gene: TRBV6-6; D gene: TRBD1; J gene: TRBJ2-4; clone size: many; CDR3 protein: CASSYYIPGQGAHKNIQYF; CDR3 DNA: TGTGCCAGCAGTTACTACATACCGGGACAGGGGGCACATAAAAACATTCAGTACTTC
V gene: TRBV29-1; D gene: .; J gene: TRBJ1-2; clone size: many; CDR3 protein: CSAEPGEHYGYTF; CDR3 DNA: TGCAGCGCCGAGCCAGGGGAGCACTATGGCTACACCTTC
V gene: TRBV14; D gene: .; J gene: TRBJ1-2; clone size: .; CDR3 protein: CASSQVPGPVYGYTF; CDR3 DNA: TGTGCCAGCAGCCAAGTTCCGGGCCCGGTTTATGGCTACACCTTC
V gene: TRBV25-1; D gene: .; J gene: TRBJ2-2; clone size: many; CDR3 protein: CASSETKGGATGELFF; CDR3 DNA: TGTGCCAGCAGTGAAACAAAAGGAGGGGCCACCGGGGAGCTGTTTTTT
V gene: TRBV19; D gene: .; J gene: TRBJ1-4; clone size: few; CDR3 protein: CASSINLYEKLFF; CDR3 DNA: TGTGCCAGTAGTATTAATTTATATGAAAAACTGTTTTTT
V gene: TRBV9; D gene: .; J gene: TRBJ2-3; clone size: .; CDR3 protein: CASSVGSAGSDTQYF; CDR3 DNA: TGTGCCAGCAGCGTAGGGAGCGCGGGGTCAGATACGCAGTATTTT
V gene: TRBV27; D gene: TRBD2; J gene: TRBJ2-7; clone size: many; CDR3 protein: CASSPRTSGRYEQYF; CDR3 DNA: TGTGCCAGCAGCCCCCGGACTAGCGGTCGCTACGAGCAGTACTTC
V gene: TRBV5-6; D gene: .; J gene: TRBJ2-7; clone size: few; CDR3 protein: CASSEMGASYEQYF; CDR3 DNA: TGTGCCAGCAGCGAAATGGGTGCTTCGTACGAGCAGTACTTC
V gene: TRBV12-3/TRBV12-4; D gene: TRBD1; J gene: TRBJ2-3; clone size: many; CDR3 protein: CASSSTDRGHMDTQYF; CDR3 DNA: TGTGCCAGCAGTTCCACTGACAGGGGGCACATGGATACGCAGTATTTT
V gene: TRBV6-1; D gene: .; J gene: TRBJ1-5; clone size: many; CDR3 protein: CASIFQGNSNQPQHF; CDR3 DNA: TGTGCCAGCATTTTTCAGGGAAACAGCAATCAGCCCCAGCATTTT
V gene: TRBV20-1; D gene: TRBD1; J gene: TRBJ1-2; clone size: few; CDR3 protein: CSAQREWTGYGYTF; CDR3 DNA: TGCAGTGCTCAACGAGAATGGACAGGCTATGGCTACACCTTC
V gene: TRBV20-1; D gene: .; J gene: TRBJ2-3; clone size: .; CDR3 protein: CSTVRQAYTDTQYF; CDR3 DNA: TGCAGTACAGTTAGACAGGCCTACACAGATACGCAGTATTTT
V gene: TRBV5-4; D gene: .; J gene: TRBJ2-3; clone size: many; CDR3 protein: CASSHPGLSLDTQYF; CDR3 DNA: TGTGCCAGCAGCCACCCGGGACTGTCACTAGATACGCAGTATTTT
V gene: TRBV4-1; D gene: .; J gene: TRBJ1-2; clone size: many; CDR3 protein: CASSSTDAVPPYGYTF; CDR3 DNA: TGCGCCAGCAGCTCTACGGACGCCGTCCCACCCTATGGCTACACCTTC